This passage covers 30 T cell receptor beta chains from one sample sequenced in a study of CD8+ T cells in alopecia areata. In each case, RNA was isolated and then reverse transcribed into cDNA as the sequencing template. TCRdb's copy holds only in-frame clones and misses some; the assay was immunoSEQ multiplex PCR. The top ten hold 5% to 7% of the sample, which has more than 95,000 clones, roughly 57% seen once. Treatment of the sample: oral pan-JAK inhibitor, 5-10 mg twice daily. The starting material was CD4+ T cells sorted from blood, obtained at week 4, from a patient treated with tofacitinib. The receptors originated from a human donor with alopecia areata.

CDR3 nucleotide sequence: TGCAGCGCGGCTAGCGGTGAGACCCAGTACTTC. Protein sequence: CSAASGETQYF. The chain employs TRBV29-1 and TRBJ2-5, with 7 bases matching TRBD2. The ends lost 7 bases at V and 5 bases at J; junction bases unmatched: 4. This CDR3 has 11 amino acids. Germline V CDR1 and CDR2: SQVTM, ANQGSEA.

V is TRBV9 and J is TRBJ2-1, with TRBD2 matching over 7 bases. Germline assignment: CDR1 SGDLS and CDR2 YYNGEE. The CDR3 loop spans 19 amino acids. The V and J ends lost 0 bases and 0 bases, in that order; junction bases with no gene match: 12. CDR3 amino acids: CASSVGGAGRYSSYNEQFF. For the CDR3, the DNA is TGTGCCAGCAGCGTAGGCGGAGCGGGGCGATACAGCTCCTACAATGAGCAGTTCTTC.

In its sample, this clone was seen once. V is TRBV7-2 and J is TRBJ2-1, with 7 bases aligning to TRBD2. V dropped 3 bases and J dropped 0; count of bases not matched to a gene: 2. Germline V gene lookup returns CDR1 SGHTA and CDR2 FQGNSA. The CDR3 is 15 amino acids. The CDR3 reads CASSLRENSYNEQFF. The CDR3 DNA is TGTGCCAGCAGCTTGCGGGAGAACTCCTACAATGAGCAGTTCTTC.

The chain carries TRBV29-1 and TRBJ2-7; 9 bases match TRBD1. J lost 6 bases, V lost 6 bases, and 12 bases had no gene match. CDR3 length equals 14 residues. Germline V lookup: CDR1 SQVTM, CDR2 ANQGSEA. The CDR3 here is CSVTGTGPVPEQYF. The CDR3 nucleotides are TGCAGCGTGACCGGGACAGGGCCCGTCCCCGAGCAGTACTTC.

This sequence joins TRBV29-1 and TRBJ2-5; 9 bases line up with TRBD1. CDR1 and CDR2 (germline): SQVTM, ANQGSEA. V was pared by 7 bases and J by 3 bases, with 6 bases of the junction left unmatched. This CDR3 contains 13 residues. The CDR3 reads CSGRDRVEETQYF. The CDR3 nucleotides read TGCAGCGGACGGGACAGGGTAGAAGAGACCCAGTACTTC.

As to this clone: The identical CDR3 is also encoded by other nucleotide sequences in the sample. The genes are TRBV27 and TRBJ1-1; D gene uncertain. Germline V lookup: CDR1 MNHEY, CDR2 SMNVEV (reference sequence). With 2 bases removed from V and 1 base from J, the gap between germline ends came to 5 bases. The CDR3 sequence is 13 residues long. The CDR3 spells CASSLRENTEAFF. In DNA form, the CDR3 reads TGTGCCAGCAGTTTAAGAGAGAACACTGAAGCTTTCTTT.

The chain recombines TRBV18 with TRBJ1-5, with D possibly matching TRBD1 (6 bases). CDR1 is KGHSH and CDR2 is LQKENI in the germline V gene. Trimming shortened V by 5 bases and J by 4 bases, and 12 bases separated the two germline ends. CDR3 length: 14 amino acids. The CDR3 DNA reads TGTGCCAGCTCAACCGAGCAGGGGAATCAGCCCCAGCATTTT. This codes for CASSTEQGNQPQHF.

This sequence joins TRBV7-9 and TRBJ2-5, with 8 bases that match TRBD1. This CDR3 contains 19 residues. The germline CDR1 and CDR2 sequences are SEHNR and FQNEAQ (reference sequence). The junction had 21 bases not matched to a gene; V was cut back by 4 bases and J by 5 bases. The DNA of the CDR3 is TGTGCCAGCAGCTCAATTTTACATATAGGCGGGACAGGCGGGGAGACCCAGTACTTC. It specifies CASSSILHIGGTGGETQYF.

This clone was observed a handful of times. V usage is TRBV5-1 and J usage is TRBJ2-3; no definite D call. Trimming removed 0 bases at V and 4 bases at J, with 0 bases between. CDR1 and CDR2 (germline): SGHRS, YFSETQ. The CDR3 extends over 11 amino acids. The CDR3 protein is CASSLADTQYF. CDR3 nucleotides: TGCGCCAGCAGCTTGGCAGATACGCAGTATTTT.

The chain recombines TRBV4-1 with TRBJ2-5; 16 bases map to TRBD2. In germline, CDR1 is MGHRA, CDR2 YSYEKL. The CDR3 spans 19 residues. V was pared by 1 base and J by 5 bases, with 10 bases of the junction left unmatched. The DNA of the CDR3 is TGCGCCAGCAGCCAAGGAAGTGGGACTAGCGGGAGGGCCTGGGAGACCCAGTACTTC. Translating gives CASSQGSGTSGRAWETQYF.

J is TRBJ1-5 and V is TRBV9; D remains unclear. From germline, CDR1 is SGDLS and CDR2 YYNGEE. The CDR3 has 13 amino acids. The ends were cut back, 0 bases at V and 3 bases at J, with 4 bases in the middle. The DNA of the CDR3 is TGTGCCAGCAGCGTAGAGCACAATCAGCCCCAGCATTTT. Its translation: CASSVEHNQPQHF. Filled out from reference TRBV9 and TRBJ1-5, the complete variable domain reads DSGVTQTPKHLITATGQRVTLRCSPRSGDLSVYWYQQSLDQGLQFLIQYYNGEERAKGNILERFSAQQFPDLHSELNLSSLELGDSALYFCASSVEHNQPQHFGDGTRLSIL.

CDR3: CASSVGREETQYF. In DNA form, the CDR3 reads TGTGCCAGCAGCGTAGGGAGGGAAGAGACCCAGTACTTC. The rearrangement links TRBV9 to TRBJ2-5; TRBD2 is a possible D gene (6 bases). V lost 0 bases, J lost 3 bases, and 6 bases lay in between. Germline V gene lookup returns CDR1 SGDLS and CDR2 YYNGEE. The CDR3 covers 13 residues.

A few counts support this clone. CDR3 bases: TGCAGTGCTCTCCGAAACGAGCAGTACTTC. It yields the protein CSALRNEQYF. The chain links TRBV20-1 to TRBJ2-7; D not certain. Per germline, CDR1 DFQATT and CDR2 SNEGSKA (reference sequence). Trimming took 5 bases from V and 5 from J, leaving 7 bases between them. This CDR3 contains 10 residues.

The chain uses TRBV6-1 and TRBJ1-1; TRBD1 might be the D (6 bases). V shed 0 bases and J shed 11 bases, with 19 bases lying between them. The CDR3 consists of 15 residues. The germline CDR1 and CDR2 sequences are MNHNS and SASEGT. CDR3 in DNA: TGTGCCAGCAGTGAAGCGAATAGTTGGAGGGGGGAGGCTTTCTTT. Encoded protein: CASSEANSWRGEAFF.

The V and J genes are TRBV20-1 and TRBJ2-3; no reliable D call. The germline CDR1 and CDR2 sequences are DFQATT and SNEGSKA (reference sequence). Trimming cost V 6 bases and J 6 bases, with 10 bases left between them. The CDR3 covers 11 residues. The CDR3 nucleotides read TGCAGTGCCGAACGAGAGGATACGCAGTATTTT. Its translation is CSAEREDTQYF.

This chain uses TRBV9 with TRBJ1-2, with no clear D. The CDR3 sequence is 13 residues long. The V and J ends lost 2 bases and 3 bases respectively, with 8 bases between them. Germline values: CDR1 SGDLS, CDR2 YYNGEE. The CDR3 bases are TGTGCCAGCAGCGTCAACGCTCACTATGGCTACACCTTC. Translated, it gives CASSVNAHYGYTF.

In its sample, this clone was seen a few times. The rearrangement links TRBV29-1 to TRBJ2-3; 10 bases are shared with TRBD2. The CDR3 loop spans 14 amino acids. After removal of 8 bases from V and 4 bases from J, the junction contained 9 bases not matched to a gene. Looked up from germline, CDR1 is SQVTM and CDR2 is ANQGSEA. CDR3 bases: TGCAGCACCCGGGTAGCGGGGGGCTCAGATACGCAGTATTTT. Its translation is CSTRVAGGSDTQYF.

The DNA for the CDR3 is TGTGCCAGCAGTCTAGGGACAGGGGAAGCCCAGTACTTC. Protein product: CASSLGTGEAQYF. The gene calls are TRBV27 and TRBJ2-5; TRBD1 matches 10 bases. V gave up 5 bases and J gave up 9 bases; unmatched junction bases: 6. This CDR3 region has 13 residues. CDR1 MNHEY and CDR2 SMNVEV come from the germline V gene (reference sequence).

V usage is TRBV9 and J usage is TRBJ1-3; D is possibly TRBD1 (5 bases). The germline CDR1 and CDR2 sequences are SGDLS and YYNGEE. V lost 3 bases and J lost 0, with 10 bases in between. The CDR3 runs to 15 residues. Written as DNA, the CDR3 is TGTGCCAGCAGCGCCGGCGACAGCTCTGGAAACACCATATATTTT. It specifies CASSAGDSSGNTIYF.

This chain uses TRBV15 with TRBJ2-7; D is unresolved. Trimming stripped 0 bases from V and 5 bases from J, with 5 bases between. The CDR3 sequence is 12 residues long. Germline CDR1 and CDR2: LNHNV and YYDKDF (reference sequence). The CDR3 protein is CATSRDGHEQYF. In nucleotides, the CDR3 is TGTGCCACCAGCAGAGATGGCCACGAGCAGTACTTC.

CDR3 sequence reads: CAAGRYGYTF. In DNA form, the CDR3 reads TGTGCCGCGGGCCGCTATGGCTACACCTTC. This sequence joins TRBV30 and TRBJ1-2; no clear D. Trimming took off 8 bases at V and 4 bases at J, with 8 bases between the two ends. This CDR3 contains 10 residues. Germline V gene sequence: CDR1 GTSNPN, CDR2 SVGIG (reference sequence).

V and J are TRBV5-4 and TRBJ2-5, with 9 bases matching TRBD2. Germline V lookup: CDR1 SGHNT, CDR2 YYREEE (reference sequence). V trimming: 7 bases; J trimming: 4 bases; junction bases outside the gene matches: 8. The CDR3 contains 14 residues. CDR3: CASGTKGLAETQYF. The CDR3 nucleotides read TGTGCCAGCGGAACTAAGGGACTAGCAGAGACCCAGTACTTC.

This chain uses TRBV4-2 with TRBJ1-5; D is undetermined. The germline V and J ends were trimmed by 1 base and 5 bases, with 3 bases remaining between them. The germline CDR1 and CDR2 sequences are LGHNA and YNFKEQ. This CDR3 region has 12 residues. CDR3 loop: CASSQGDQPQHF. In DNA form, the CDR3 reads TGTGCCAGCAGCCAAGGCGATCAGCCCCAGCATTTT.

The genes are TRBV7-2 and TRBJ1-1; D gene ambiguous. In germline, CDR1 is SGHTA, CDR2 FQGNSA. The CDR3 spans 14 residues. Trimming took 6 bases from V and 4 from J, leaving 15 bases between them. The CDR3 DNA is TGTGCCAGCAGTTCAAACGGGGTCGGCACTGAAGCTTTCTTT. Protein product: CASSSNGVGTEAFF.

CDR3: CAWARDSSGANVLTF. CDR3 coding DNA: TGTGCCTGGGCTCGGGACAGCTCTGGGGCCAACGTCCTGACTTTC. The chain joins TRBV30 to TRBJ2-6, with 7 positions matching TRBD1. The germline V gene has CDR1 GTSNPN and CDR2 SVGIG (reference sequence). CDR3 size: 15 residues. V dropped 5 bases and J dropped 0; count of bases not matched to a gene: 4.

V is TRBV5-4 and J is TRBJ2-5; no definite D call. The CDR3 spans 11 residues. V lost 1 base to trimming and J lost 2 bases, with 0 bases between them. CDR1 is SGHNT and CDR2 is YYREEE in the germline V gene (reference sequence). CDR3 protein: CASSLQETQYF. CDR3 bases: TGTGCCAGCAGCTTGCAAGAGACCCAGTACTTC.

This chain connects TRBV7-3 to TRBJ1-1; weak D call: TRBD1 (5 bases). Germline V CDR1 and CDR2: SGHTA, FQGTGA. The CDR3 has 15 residues. Trimming took off 5 bases at V and 6 bases at J, with 19 bases between the two ends. CDR3: CASSRTVGSRAEAFF. The CDR3 DNA reads TGTGCCAGCAGCCGTACTGTGGGTTCCAGGGCTGAAGCTTTCTTT.

This clone was seen a few times. CDR3 sequence reads: CASRGRTGDTGELFF. The DNA of the CDR3 is TGTGCCAGCAGGGGAAGGACAGGGGATACCGGGGAGCTGTTTTTT. The rearrangement joins TRBV7-2 to TRBJ2-2; TRBD1 matches 9 bases. The CDR3 is 15 amino acids. Germline assignment: CDR1 SGHTA and CDR2 FQGNSA. J was trimmed by 5 bases and V by 6 bases; bases with no gene match: 7.

The CDR3 here is CASSLVQRGTDTQYF. CDR3 in DNA: TGTGCCAGCAGCTTGGTTCAGCGTGGCACAGATACGCAGTATTTT. J is TRBJ2-3 and V is TRBV5-6, with no clear D. The CDR3 extends over 15 amino acids. V was trimmed by 0 bases and J by 1 base, leaving 9 bases between them. Germline V gene sequence: CDR1 SGHDT, CDR2 YYEEEE.

The CDR3 region is CSGSDGGSGNTIYF. In DNA form, the CDR3 reads TGCAGCGGATCAGACGGGGGCTCTGGAAACACCATATATTTT. The gene calls are TRBV29-1 and TRBJ1-3; maybe TRBD1 (5 bases). The CDR3 consists of 14 residues. Trimming pared 7 bases from V and 0 bases from J, leaving 13 bases between. CDR1 is SQVTM and CDR2 is ANQGSEA in the germline V gene.